The 10 T cell receptor beta chains presented below share a single source sample, sequenced in a study of T cells in Graves' hyperthyroidism and ophthalmopathy (dated by TCRdb to about 2019). The library came from multiplex PCR. Sequencing was carried out with an Illumina HiSeq 2000. Amplification of TCR beta CDR3 regions was carried out from RNA transcripts. The TCR CDR3 was subjected to a first round of RT-PCR using the HTBI primer set and the Qiagen OneStep RT-PCR kit. The public reads were reanalyzed by TCRdb: fastp trimming at Q25, MiXCR alignment, in-frame beta chains only. For every CDR3 protein sequence, its rows merge into one entry that carries the most common genes and DNA. Present in this sample are more than 300,000 distinct CDR3 sequences, under 20% of which were seen just once. 35% to 50% of the sample goes to the ten largest clones. The sequenced sample was blood. Receptor source: a young man with Graves' ophthalmopathy.

This clonotype was recorded at least ten times. The J gene is TRBJ2-1, the V gene TRBV7-8, with a possible D match to TRBD2 (5 bases). This CDR3 spans 9 amino acids. V shed 3 bases and J shed 15 bases, with 6 bases lying between them. The germline gives CDR1 SGHVS, CDR2 FQNEAQ. For the CDR3, the DNA is TGTGCCAGCAGCTTCCGGGGGTTCTTC. This translates into CASSFRGFF.

This clonotype has a count of ten or more. CDR3 residues: CASSPTIGNPYEQYF. For the CDR3, the DNA is TGTGCCAGCAGTCCCACTATCGGGAATCCCTACGAGCAGTACTTC. The chain recombines TRBV2 with TRBJ2-7, with a possible D match to TRBD2 (5 bases). The CDR3 contains 15 residues. CDR1 is SNHLY and CDR2 is FYNNEI in the germline V gene. V was shortened by 5 bases and J by 2 bases, with 16 bases between the two germline ends. The variable domain in full, completed from reference TRBV2 and TRBJ2-7, reads EPEVTQTPSHQVTQMGQEVILRCVPISNHLYFYWYRQILGQKVEFLVSFYNNEISEKSEIFDDQFSVERPDGSNFTLKIRSTKLEDSAMYFCASSPTIGNPYEQYFGPGTRLTVT.

This clonotype has ten or more counts. This sequence joins TRBV5-1 and TRBJ1-2; perhaps TRBD1 as D (6 bases). V shed 1 base and J shed 7 bases, with 14 bases lying between them. The CDR3 runs to 14 residues. CDR1 is SGHRS, CDR2 YFSETQ, per germline. The DNA of the CDR3 is TGCGCCAGCAGCTTGACAGGGCGGTTTCGTGGCTACACCTTC. Protein sequence: CASSLTGRFRGYTF.

This clonotype appeared many times. The J gene is TRBJ1-1, the V gene TRBV5-1, with D possibly being TRBD1 (6 bases). V shed 3 bases and J shed 3 bases, with 12 bases lying between them. CDR1 is SGHRS, CDR2 YFSETQ, per germline. The CDR3 has 14 residues. The CDR3 is CASSSGGGDTEAFF. CDR3 DNA: TGCGCCAGCAGCTCCGGAGGGGGTGACACTGAAGCTTTCTTT.

This clonotype was seen repeatedly, ten times or more. This chain uses TRBV6-1 with TRBJ1-2; D remains ambiguous. The CDR3 contains 15 residues. CDR1 is MNHNS, CDR2 SASEGT, per germline. V was trimmed by 1 base and J by 4 bases, leaving 13 bases between them. In DNA form, the CDR3 reads TGTGCCAGCAGTGAAGATGAGGTCGGAACCTATGGCTACACCTTC. This gives the protein CASSEDEVGTYGYTF.

There are many counts of this clonotype. The chain links TRBV2 to TRBJ2-1; D possibly corresponds to TRBD2 (6 bases). The germline gives CDR1 SNHLY, CDR2 FYNNEI. V lost 6 bases, J lost 0 bases, and 12 bases lay in between. CDR3 length equals 15 residues. CDR3 region: CASSWDSSSYNEQFF. The CDR3 DNA reads TGTGCCAGCAGCTGGGACTCCAGCTCCTACAATGAGCAGTTCTTC.

This clonotype was picked up many times. V and J are TRBV12-3 or TRBV12-4 and TRBJ1-3; 7 bases map to TRBD1. CDR3 length: 15 residues. Trimming cost V 6 bases and J 0 bases; bases outside gene matches: 5. In DNA, the CDR3 is TGTGCCAGCAGGACAACAGGGGCCTCTGGAAACACCATATATTTT. As protein: CASRTTGASGNTIYF.

The chain joins TRBV5-1 to TRBJ2-3, with D possibly TRBD2 on 5 matching bases. The CDR3 loop spans 15 amino acids. Trimming removed 3 bases at V and 5 bases at J, with 16 bases between. Germline assignment: CDR1 SGHRS and CDR2 YFSETQ. In nucleotides, the CDR3 is TGCGCCAGCAGCTATAACGAGGGCATAAGAGATACGCAGTATTTT. Residues: CASSYNEGIRDTQYF.

This clonotype has just a few counts. The chain couples TRBV5-6 to TRBJ1-5, with D possibly TRBD1 on 6 matching bases. Germline loops: CDR1 SGHDT, CDR2 YYEEEE. The V gene lost 4 bases and the J gene lost 3 bases, with 11 bases spanning the gap. The CDR3 extends over 14 amino acids. The CDR3 sequence is CASSTYRDNQPQHF. The CDR3 DNA is TGTGCCAGCAGCACCTACAGGGACAATCAGCCCCAGCATTTT.

This chain uses TRBV20-1 with TRBJ1-2, with no clear D. The CDR3 length is 14 residues. Germline assignment: CDR1 DFQATT and CDR2 SNEGSKA (reference sequence). Trimming took 1 base from V and 0 from J, leaving 9 bases between them. The CDR3 reads CSARGSISNYGYTF. The CDR3 DNA is TGCAGTGCTAGAGGTAGCATCTCTAACTATGGCTACACCTTC.